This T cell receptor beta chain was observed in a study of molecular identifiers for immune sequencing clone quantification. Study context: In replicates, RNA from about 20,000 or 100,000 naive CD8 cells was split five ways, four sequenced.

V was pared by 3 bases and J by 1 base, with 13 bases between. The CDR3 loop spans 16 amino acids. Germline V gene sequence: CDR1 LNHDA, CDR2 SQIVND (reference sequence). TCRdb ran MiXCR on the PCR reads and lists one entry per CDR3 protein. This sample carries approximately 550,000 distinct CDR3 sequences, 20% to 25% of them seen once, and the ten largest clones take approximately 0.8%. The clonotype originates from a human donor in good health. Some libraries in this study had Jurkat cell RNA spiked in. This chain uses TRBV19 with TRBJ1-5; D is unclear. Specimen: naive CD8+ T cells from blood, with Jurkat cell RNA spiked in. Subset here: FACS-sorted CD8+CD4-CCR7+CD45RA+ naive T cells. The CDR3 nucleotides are TGTGCCAGTAGTATGGGGATGAGGGCAAGCAATCAGCCCCAGCATTTT. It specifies CASSMGMRASNQPQHF.